This T cell receptor beta chain was retrieved from a study of spatial heterogeneity in lung cancer. In the study overall: Detection consistently yielded more beta chains than alpha chains. The study observed each unique TCR and UMI combination more than ten times on average in raw reads. Notes on the study in general: Expanded tumor TCRs that were ubiquitous appeared in blood more at resection than follow-up.

This clonotype was seen at least ten times. Its antigen remains unidentified. Documented time point: sample taken at primary tumor resection. Whole RNA from tumor, nontumor lung or frozen PBMC was sequenced unsorted. This CDR3 is built from 12 residues. The V gene end was trimmed by 5 bases and the J gene end by 4 bases; junction bases not matched to a gene: 1. Individual TCR cDNA molecules each bore their own unique molecular identifier. TCRdb itself ran the 5' RACE reads through MiXCR, one entry per CDR3 protein. The sample gives 35,000 or so distinct CDR3 sequences, 5.2% of which show up once; 29% is in the top ten.

The receptor was isolated from a female donor with early-stage non-small cell lung cancer. V is TRBV12-3 or TRBV12-4 and J is TRBJ1-1; 7 bases map to TRBD1. The source material was PBMCs, sampled at surgery. The CDR3 DNA reads TGTGCCAGCAGTAGGGGGCCCACTGAAGCTTTCTTT. This translates into CASSRGPTEAFF.